Only a few counts were recorded for the clone carrying this TCR beta chain. What it recognizes is unknown. The sample belongs to a study of identical twins. General observations from the study: Out-of-frame alpha sequences shared between twins exhibited an excess of low generation probability. Diverse VJ usage suggested most zero-insertion clonotypes were not invariant T cells. Insertions were fewer in abundant cord blood beta clonotypes, whereas memory repertoires showed none of this pattern.

TCRdb re-called the 5' RACE reads through MiXCR, storing one row per CDR3 protein. Among around 670,000 distinct CDR3 sequences, roughly 6% were seen once, and the ten largest hold approximately 1.6%. This TCR came from a young man in good health. Sequencing was done on a sample of naive T cells sorted from blood.

DNA for the CDR3: TGCGCCAGCAGCTCGCAGGATCGAGGTCTAGCGGTTACCAGGGAGACCCAGTACTTC. This gives the protein CASSSQDRGLAVTRETQYF. V is TRBV5-1 and J is TRBJ2-5, with 7 bases lining up with TRBD2. J lost 5 bases, V lost 3 bases, and 22 bases had no gene match. Per germline, CDR1 SGHRS and CDR2 YFSETQ. This CDR3 has 19 residues.